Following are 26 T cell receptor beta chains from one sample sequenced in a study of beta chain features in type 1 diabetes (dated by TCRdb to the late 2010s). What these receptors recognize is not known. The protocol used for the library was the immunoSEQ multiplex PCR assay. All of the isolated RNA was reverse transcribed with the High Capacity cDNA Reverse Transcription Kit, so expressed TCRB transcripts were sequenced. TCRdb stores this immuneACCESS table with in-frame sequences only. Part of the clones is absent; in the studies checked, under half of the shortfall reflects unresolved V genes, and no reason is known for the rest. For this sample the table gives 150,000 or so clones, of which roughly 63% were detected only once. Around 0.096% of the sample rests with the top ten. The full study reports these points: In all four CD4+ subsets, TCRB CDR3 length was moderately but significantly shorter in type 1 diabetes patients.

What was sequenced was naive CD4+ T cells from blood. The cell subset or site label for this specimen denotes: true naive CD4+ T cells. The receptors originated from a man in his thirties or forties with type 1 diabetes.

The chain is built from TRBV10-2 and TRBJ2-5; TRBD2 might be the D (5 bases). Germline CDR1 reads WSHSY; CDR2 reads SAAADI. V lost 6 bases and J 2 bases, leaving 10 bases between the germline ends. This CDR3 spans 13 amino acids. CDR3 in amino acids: CASRMGVQETQYF. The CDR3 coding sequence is TGCGCCAGCAGGATGGGAGTTCAAGAGACCCAGTACTTC.

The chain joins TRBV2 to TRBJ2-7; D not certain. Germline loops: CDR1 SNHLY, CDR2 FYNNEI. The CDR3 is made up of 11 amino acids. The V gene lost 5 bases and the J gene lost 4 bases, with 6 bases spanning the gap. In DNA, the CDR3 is TGTGCCAGCAGTCAGATTTACGAGCAGTACTTC. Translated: CASSQIYEQYF.

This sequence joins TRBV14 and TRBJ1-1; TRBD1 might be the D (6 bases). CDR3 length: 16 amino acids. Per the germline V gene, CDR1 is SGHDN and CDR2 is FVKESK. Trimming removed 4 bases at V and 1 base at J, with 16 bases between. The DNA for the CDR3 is TGTGCCAGCAGCCCGCACAGGGTGTGGGAGAACACTGAAGCTTTCTTT. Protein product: CASSPHRVWENTEAFF.

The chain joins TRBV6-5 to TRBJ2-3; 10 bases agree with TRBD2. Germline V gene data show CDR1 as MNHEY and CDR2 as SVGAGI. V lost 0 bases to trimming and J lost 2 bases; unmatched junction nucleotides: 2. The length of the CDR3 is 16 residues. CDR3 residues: CASSYSSGGTTDTQYF. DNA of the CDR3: TGTGCCAGCAGTTACTCTAGCGGGGGGACCACAGATACGCAGTATTTT.

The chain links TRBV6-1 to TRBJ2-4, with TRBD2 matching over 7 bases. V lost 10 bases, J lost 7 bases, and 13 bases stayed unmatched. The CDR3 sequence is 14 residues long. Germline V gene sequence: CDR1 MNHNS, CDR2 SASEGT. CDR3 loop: CATWSRGEGNIQYF. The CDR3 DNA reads TGTGCCACCTGGTCCAGAGGGGAGGGGAACATTCAGTACTTC.

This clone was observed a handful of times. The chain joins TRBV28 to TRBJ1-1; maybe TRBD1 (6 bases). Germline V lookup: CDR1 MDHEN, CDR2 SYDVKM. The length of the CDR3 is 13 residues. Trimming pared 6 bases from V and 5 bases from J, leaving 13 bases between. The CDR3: CASRAPGATEAFF. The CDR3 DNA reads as TGTGCCAGCAGGGCCCCGGGGGCTACTGAAGCTTTCTTT.

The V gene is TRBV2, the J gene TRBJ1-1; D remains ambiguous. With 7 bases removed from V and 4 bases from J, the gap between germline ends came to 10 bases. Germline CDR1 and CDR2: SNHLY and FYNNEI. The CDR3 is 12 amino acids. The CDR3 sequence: CASNGGRTEAFF. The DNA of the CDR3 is TGTGCCAGCAACGGAGGGCGCACTGAAGCTTTCTTT.

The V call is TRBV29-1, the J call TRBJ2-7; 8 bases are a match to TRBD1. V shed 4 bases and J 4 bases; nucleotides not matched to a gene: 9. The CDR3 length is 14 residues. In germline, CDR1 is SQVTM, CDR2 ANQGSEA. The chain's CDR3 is CSVVGDRKPYEQYF. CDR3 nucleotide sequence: TGCAGCGTTGTGGGGGACAGGAAACCTTACGAGCAGTACTTC.

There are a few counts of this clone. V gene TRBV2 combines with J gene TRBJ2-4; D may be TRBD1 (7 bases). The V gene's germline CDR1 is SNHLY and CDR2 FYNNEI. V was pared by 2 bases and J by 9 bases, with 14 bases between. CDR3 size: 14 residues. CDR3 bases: TGTGCCAGCAGTGAATCGCAGGGGGGAGGCATTCAGTACTTC. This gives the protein CASSESQGGGIQYF.

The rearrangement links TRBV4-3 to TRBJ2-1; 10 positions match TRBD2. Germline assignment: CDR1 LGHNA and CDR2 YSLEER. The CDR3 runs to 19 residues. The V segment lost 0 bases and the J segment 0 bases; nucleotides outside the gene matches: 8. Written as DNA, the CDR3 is TGCGCCAGCAGCCAAGATTGGGCTAGCGGGGGTTCCTCCTACAATGAGCAGTTCTTC. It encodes CASSQDWASGGSSYNEQFF.

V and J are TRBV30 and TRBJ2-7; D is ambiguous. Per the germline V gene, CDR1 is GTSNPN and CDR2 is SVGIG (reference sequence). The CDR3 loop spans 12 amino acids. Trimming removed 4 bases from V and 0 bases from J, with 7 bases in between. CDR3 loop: CAWKGSSYEQYF. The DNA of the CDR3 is TGTGCCTGGAAGGGCAGCTCCTACGAGCAGTACTTC.

CDR3 sequence: CASSLGIRYEQYF. Written as DNA, the CDR3 is TGTGCCAGCAGCCTCGGGATTCGCTACGAGCAGTACTTC. This chain uses TRBV6-6 with TRBJ2-7; possibly TRBD2 for D (5 bases). The CDR3 runs to 13 residues. Germline loops: CDR1 MNHNY, CDR2 SVGAGI (reference sequence). V shed 6 bases and J shed 3 bases, with 12 bases lying between them.

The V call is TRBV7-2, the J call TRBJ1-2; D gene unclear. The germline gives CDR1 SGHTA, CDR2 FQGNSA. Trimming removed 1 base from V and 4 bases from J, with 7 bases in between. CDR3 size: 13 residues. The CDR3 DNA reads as TGTGCCAGCAGCTTAGATAACCTCTATGGCTACACCTTC. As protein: CASSLDNLYGYTF.

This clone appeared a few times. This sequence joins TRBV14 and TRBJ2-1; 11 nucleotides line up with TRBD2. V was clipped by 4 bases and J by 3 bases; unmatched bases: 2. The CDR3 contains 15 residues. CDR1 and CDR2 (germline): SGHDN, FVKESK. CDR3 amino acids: CASSPLAGDYNEQFF. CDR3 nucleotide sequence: TGTGCCAGCAGCCCACTAGCGGGGGACTACAATGAGCAGTTCTTC.

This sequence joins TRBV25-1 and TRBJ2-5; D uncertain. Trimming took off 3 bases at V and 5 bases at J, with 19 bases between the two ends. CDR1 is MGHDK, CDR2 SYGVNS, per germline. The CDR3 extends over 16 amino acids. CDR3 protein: CASSESEGKGFETQYF. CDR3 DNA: TGTGCCAGCAGTGAGTCGGAAGGAAAGGGCTTCGAGACCCAGTACTTC.

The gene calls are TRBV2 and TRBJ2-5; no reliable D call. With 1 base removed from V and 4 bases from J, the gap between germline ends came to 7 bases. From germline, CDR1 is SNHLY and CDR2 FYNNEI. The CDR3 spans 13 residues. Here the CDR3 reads CASSEVPGETQYF. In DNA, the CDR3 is TGTGCCAGCAGTGAAGTTCCGGGAGAGACCCAGTACTTC.

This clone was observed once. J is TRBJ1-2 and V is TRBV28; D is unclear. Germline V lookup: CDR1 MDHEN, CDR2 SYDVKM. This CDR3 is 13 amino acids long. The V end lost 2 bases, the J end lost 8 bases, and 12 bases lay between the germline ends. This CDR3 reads CASSLMPFGGYTF. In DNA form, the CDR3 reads TGTGCCAGCAGTTTAATGCCTTTTGGAGGCTACACCTTC.

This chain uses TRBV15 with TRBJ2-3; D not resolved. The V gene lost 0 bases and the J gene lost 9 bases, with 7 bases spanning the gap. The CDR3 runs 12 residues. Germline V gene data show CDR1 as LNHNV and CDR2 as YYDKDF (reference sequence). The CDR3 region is CATSRDLGTQYF. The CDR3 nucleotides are TGTGCCACCAGCAGAGATCTGGGGACGCAGTATTTT.

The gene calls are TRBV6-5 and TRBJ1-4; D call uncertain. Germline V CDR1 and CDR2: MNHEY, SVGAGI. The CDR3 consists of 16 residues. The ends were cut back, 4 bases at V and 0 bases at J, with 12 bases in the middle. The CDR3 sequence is CASSLRFKTTNEKLFF. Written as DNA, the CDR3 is TGTGCCAGCAGTTTACGATTTAAGACAACTAATGAAAAACTGTTTTTT.

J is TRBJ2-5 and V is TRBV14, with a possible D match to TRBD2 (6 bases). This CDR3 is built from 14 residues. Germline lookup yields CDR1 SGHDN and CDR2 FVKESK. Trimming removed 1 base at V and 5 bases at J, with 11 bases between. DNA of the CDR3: TGTGCCAGCAGCCAAGGACTAGGGGAGGAGACCCAGTACTTC. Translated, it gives CASSQGLGEETQYF.

The CDR3 DNA sequence: TGTGCCTTACAGGGAGCTGGCGGGGAGCTGTTTTTT. Translating it yields CALQGAGGELFF. The chain carries TRBV30 and TRBJ2-2; weak D call: TRBD1 (6 bases). The CDR3 spans 12 residues. Germline-derived CDR1 and CDR2 are GTSNPN and SVGIG (reference sequence). V lost 7 bases, J lost 7 bases, and 13 bases lay in between.

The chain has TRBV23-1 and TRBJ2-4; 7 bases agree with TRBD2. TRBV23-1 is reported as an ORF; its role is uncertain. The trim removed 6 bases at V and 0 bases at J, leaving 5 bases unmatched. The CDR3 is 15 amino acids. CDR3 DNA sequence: TGCGCCAGCAGCCGCGGGAGATTAGCCAAAAACATTCAGTACTTC. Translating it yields CASSRGRLAKNIQYF.

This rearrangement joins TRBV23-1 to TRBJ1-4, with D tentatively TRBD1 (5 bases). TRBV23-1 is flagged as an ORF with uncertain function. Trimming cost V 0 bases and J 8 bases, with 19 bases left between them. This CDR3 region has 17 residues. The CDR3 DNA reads TGCGCCAGCAGTCAATCGGTCACGACCGGGACGGACGAAAAACTGTTTTTT. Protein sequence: CASSQSVTTGTDEKLFF.

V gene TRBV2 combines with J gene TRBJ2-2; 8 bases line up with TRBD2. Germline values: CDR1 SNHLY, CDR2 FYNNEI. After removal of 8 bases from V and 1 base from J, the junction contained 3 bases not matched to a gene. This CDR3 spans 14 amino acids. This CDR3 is CASELAENTGELFF. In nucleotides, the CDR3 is TGTGCCAGCGAACTAGCGGAGAACACCGGGGAGCTGTTTTTT.

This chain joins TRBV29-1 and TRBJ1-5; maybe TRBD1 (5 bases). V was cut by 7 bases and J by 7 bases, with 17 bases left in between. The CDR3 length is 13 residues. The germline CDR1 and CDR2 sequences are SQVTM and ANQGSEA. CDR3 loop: CSGLRGAGQPQHF. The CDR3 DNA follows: TGCAGCGGACTCAGAGGGGCAGGGCAGCCCCAGCATTTT.

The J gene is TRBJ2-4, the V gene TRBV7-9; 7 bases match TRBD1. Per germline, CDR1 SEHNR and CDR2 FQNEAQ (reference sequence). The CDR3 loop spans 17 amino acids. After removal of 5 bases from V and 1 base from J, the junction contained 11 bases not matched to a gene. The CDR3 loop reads CASSLQQGIGAKNIQYF. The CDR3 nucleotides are TGTGCCAGCAGCCTTCAACAGGGGATTGGGGCCAAAAACATTCAGTACTTC.